A single sample gave rise to the 5 T cell receptor beta chains below, sequenced in a study of T-cell reconstitution after alpha-beta-depleted transplantation in children. Construction of the TCRbeta library involved unique molecular identifiers. One entry per CDR3 protein, called by TCRdb with MiXCR from the PCR reads. The profile shows fewer than 150,000 distinct CDR3 sequences, about a tenth of them singletons. The specimen was PBMCs, mostly from graft donor cells, collected 180 days after TCRalphabeta/CD19-depleted stem cell transplant. The source is a girl less than two years old who had a stem cell transplant for combined immunodeficiency, so the T cells may come from the graft donor.

This rearrangement joins TRBV6-5 to TRBJ1-2; 8 nucleotides match TRBD1. Losses at the gene ends were 2 bases for V and 9 bases for J; bases not matched to a gene: 5. Per germline, CDR1 MNHEY and CDR2 SVGAGI. CDR3 length equals 13 residues. CDR3 loop: CASSYKRTGSYTF. The CDR3 DNA is TGTGCCAGCAGTTACAAGAGGACAGGGAGCTACACCTTC.

The chain recombines TRBV25-1 with TRBJ2-7; the match to TRBD1 covers 10 bases. V trimming: 5 bases; J trimming: 6 bases; junction bases outside the gene matches: 7. Germline V gene lookup returns CDR1 MGHDK and CDR2 SYGVNS. CDR3 size: 14 residues. The CDR3 loop is CASSLGTGVPEQYF. The CDR3 bases are TGTGCCAGCAGTCTCGGGACAGGGGTGCCCGAGCAGTACTTC.

The V and J genes are TRBV19 and TRBJ2-7, with D tentatively TRBD1 (6 bases). CDR3 length: 15 residues. The V end was cut by 5 bases, the J end by 2 bases, with 16 bases between. Germline V CDR1 and CDR2: LNHDA, SQIVND (reference sequence). The CDR3 DNA reads TGTGCCAGTAGTTCCGACCGGGACAACCCCTACGAGCAGTACTTC. It codes for CASSSDRDNPYEQYF. The full variable domain, with the rest looked up from reference TRBV19 and TRBJ2-7, is DGGITQSPKYLFRKEGQNVTLSCEQNLNHDAMYWYRQDPGQGLRLIYYSQIVNDFQKGDIAEGYSVSREKKESFPLTVTSAQKNPTAFYLCASSSDRDNPYEQYFGPGTRLTVT.

This clonotype counts as medium-sized. The rearrangement joins TRBV18 to TRBJ2-1, with D uncertain. CDR3 size: 13 residues. The V gene's germline CDR1 is KGHSH and CDR2 LQKENI. Deletions cut 6 bases from V and 12 bases from J, with 18 bases between. This chain's CDR3 is CASSPEPLVGQFF. The CDR3 nucleotides read TGTGCCAGCTCGCCTGAGCCCCTAGTTGGGCAGTTCTTC.

The V call is TRBV5-1, the J call TRBJ1-1; D may be TRBD1 (5 bases). From germline, CDR1 is SGHRS and CDR2 YFSETQ. V was clipped by 2 bases and J by 2 bases, with 10 bases between them. The CDR3 is 14 residues long. CDR3 sequence reads: CASSFWGSNTEAFF. The CDR3 bases are TGCGCCAGCAGCTTTTGGGGGTCTAACACTGAAGCTTTCTTT.